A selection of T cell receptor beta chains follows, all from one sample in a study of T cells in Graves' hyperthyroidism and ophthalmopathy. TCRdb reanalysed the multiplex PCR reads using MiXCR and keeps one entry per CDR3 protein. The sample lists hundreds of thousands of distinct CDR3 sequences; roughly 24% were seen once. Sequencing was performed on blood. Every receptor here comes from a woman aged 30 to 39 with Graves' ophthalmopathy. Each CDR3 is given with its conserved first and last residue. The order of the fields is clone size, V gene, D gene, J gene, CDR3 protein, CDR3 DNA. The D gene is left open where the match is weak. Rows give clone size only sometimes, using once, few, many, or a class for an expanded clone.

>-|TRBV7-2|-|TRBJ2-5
CASSLEWGSGETQYF
TGTGCCAGCAGCTTAGAGTGGGGGTCGGGGGAGACCCAGTACTTC
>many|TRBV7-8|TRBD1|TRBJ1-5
CASSPRDRARGPQHF
TGTGCCAGCAGCCCAAGGGACAGGGCGCGTGGGCCCCAGCATTTT
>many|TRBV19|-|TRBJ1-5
CASQIRVNQPQHF
TGTGCCAGTCAGATCAGGGTCAATCAGCCCCAGCATTTT
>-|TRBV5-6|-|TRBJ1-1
CASSLEGPSATEAFF
TGTGCCAGCAGCTTGGAGGGTCCCTCGGCCACTGAAGCTTTCTTT
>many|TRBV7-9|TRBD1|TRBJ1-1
CASSLDRGLTEAFF
TGTGCCAGCAGCTTAGACAGGGGGCTCACTGAAGCTTTCTTT
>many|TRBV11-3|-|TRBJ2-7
CASSQRQDEQYF
TGTGCCAGCAGCCAACGACAGGACGAGCAGTACTTC
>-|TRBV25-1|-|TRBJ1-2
CASSDIGRKGYTF
TGTGCCAGCAGTGATATAGGCCGGAAGGGCTACACCTTC
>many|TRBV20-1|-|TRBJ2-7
CSASHRQSYEQYF
TGCAGTGCTAGCCACAGACAGTCCTACGAGCAGTACTTC
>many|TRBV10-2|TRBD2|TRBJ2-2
CASNGLAGDPFSSGELFF
TGCGCCAGCAACGGACTAGCGGGGGATCCTTTCTCTTCCGGGGAGCTGTTTTTT
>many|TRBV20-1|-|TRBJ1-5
CSANQGYQPQHF
TGCAGTGCTAATCAGGGTTATCAGCCCCAGCATTTT
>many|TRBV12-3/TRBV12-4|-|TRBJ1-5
CASSWRMNQPQHF
TGTGCCAGTTCGTGGAGGATGAATCAGCCCCAGCATTTT
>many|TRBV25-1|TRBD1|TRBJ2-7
CASSPGTGRSYEQYF
TGTGCCAGCAGTCCCGGGACAGGGCGCTCCTACGAGCAGTACTTC
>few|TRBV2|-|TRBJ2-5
CASERSEETQYF
TGTGCCAGCGAGAGGTCGGAAGAGACCCAGTACTTC
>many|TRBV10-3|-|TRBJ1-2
CAIRSSGHTGYTF
TGTGCCATCAGGTCCTCAGGACATACTGGCTACACCTTC
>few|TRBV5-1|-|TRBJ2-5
CASSLASARETQYF
TGCGCCAGCAGCTTGGCTAGCGCGCGGGAGACCCAGTACTTC
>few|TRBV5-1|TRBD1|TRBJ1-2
CASSWDSPNYGYTF
TGCGCCAGCAGCTGGGACAGCCCTAACTATGGCTACACCTTC
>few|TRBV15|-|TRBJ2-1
CATSSPNAPEQFF
TGTGCCACCAGCAGTCCAAACGCCCCCGAGCAGTTCTTC
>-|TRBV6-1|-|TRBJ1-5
CASSWGRGQPQHF
TGTGCCAGCAGCTGGGGCAGGGGTCAGCCCCAGCATTTT
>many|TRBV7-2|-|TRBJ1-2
CASSPLRDGYGYTF
TGTGCCAGCAGCCCCCTGCGGGACGGCTATGGCTACACCTTC
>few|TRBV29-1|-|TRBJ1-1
CSVPGTDTEAFF
TGCAGCGTTCCAGGGACGGACACTGAAGCTTTCTTT
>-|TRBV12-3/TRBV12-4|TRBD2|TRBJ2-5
CASSPWGGQETQYF
TGTGCCAGCAGCCCTTGGGGGGGACAAGAGACCCAGTACTTC
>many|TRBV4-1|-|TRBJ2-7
CASSQAKGDRSEQYF
TGCGCCAGCAGCCAAGCAAAGGGAGACAGGAGCGAGCAGTACTTC
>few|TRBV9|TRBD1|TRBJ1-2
CASSTGQGAYYGYTF
TGTGCCAGCAGCACCGGACAGGGGGCGTACTATGGCTACACCTTC
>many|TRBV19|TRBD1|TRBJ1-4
CASNRRDRGSEKLFF
TGTGCCAGCAATCGCCGGGACAGGGGGTCGGAAAAACTGTTTTTT
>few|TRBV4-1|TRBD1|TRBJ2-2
CASSQIRQGTMRGELFF
TGCGCCAGCAGCCAAATCCGACAGGGGACGATGAGGGGGGAGCTGTTTTTT